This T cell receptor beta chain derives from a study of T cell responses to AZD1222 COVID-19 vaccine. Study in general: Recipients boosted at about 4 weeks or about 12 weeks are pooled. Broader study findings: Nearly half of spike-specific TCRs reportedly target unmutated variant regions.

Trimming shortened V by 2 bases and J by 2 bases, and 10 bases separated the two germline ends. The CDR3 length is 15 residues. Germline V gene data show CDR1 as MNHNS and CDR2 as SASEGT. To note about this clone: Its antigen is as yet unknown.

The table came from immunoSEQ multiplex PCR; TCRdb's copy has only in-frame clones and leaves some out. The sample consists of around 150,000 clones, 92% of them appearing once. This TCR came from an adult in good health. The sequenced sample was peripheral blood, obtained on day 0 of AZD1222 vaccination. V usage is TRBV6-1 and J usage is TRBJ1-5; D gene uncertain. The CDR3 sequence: CASSETALRNQPQHF. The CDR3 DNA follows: TGTGCCAGCAGTGAAACGGCCCTTCGCAATCAGCCCCAGCATTTT.